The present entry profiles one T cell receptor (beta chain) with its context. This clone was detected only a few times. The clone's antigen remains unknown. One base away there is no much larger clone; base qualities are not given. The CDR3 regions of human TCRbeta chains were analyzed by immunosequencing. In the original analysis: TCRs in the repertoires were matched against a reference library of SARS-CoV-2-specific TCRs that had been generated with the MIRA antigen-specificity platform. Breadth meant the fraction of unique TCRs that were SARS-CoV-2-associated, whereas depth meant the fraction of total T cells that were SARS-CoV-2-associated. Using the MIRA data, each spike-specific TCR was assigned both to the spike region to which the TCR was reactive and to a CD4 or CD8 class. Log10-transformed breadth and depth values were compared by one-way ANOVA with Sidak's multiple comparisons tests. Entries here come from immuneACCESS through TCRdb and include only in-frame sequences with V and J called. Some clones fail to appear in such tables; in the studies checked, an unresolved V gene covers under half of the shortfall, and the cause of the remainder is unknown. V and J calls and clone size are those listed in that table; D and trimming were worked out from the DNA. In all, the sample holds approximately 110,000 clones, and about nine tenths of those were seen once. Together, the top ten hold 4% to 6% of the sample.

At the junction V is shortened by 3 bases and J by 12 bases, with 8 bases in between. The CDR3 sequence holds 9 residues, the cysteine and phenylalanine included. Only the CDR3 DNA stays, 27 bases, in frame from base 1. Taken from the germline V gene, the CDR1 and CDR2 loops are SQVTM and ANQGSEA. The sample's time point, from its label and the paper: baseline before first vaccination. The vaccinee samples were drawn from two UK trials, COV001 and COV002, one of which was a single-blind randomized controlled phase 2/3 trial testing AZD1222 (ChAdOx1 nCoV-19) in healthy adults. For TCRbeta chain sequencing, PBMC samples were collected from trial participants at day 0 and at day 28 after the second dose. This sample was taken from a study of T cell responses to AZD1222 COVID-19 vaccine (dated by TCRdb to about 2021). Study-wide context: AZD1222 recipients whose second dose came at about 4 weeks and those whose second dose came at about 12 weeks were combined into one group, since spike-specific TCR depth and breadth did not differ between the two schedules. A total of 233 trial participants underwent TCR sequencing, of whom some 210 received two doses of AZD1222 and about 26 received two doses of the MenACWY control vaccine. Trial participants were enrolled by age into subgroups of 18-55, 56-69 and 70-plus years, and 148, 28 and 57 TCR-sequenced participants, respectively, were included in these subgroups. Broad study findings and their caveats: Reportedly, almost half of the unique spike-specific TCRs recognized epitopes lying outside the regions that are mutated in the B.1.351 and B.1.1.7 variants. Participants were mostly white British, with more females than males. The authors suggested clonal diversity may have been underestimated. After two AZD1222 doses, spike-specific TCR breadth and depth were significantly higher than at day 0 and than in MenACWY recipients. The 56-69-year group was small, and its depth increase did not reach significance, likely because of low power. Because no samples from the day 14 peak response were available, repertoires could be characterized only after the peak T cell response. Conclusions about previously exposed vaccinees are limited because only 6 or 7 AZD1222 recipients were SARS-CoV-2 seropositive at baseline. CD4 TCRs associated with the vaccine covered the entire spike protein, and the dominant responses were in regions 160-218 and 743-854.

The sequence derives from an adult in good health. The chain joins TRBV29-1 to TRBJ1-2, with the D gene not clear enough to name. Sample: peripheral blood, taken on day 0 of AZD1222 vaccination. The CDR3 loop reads CSVDIWDTF. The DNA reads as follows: TGCAGCGTTGACATCTGGGACACCTTC.